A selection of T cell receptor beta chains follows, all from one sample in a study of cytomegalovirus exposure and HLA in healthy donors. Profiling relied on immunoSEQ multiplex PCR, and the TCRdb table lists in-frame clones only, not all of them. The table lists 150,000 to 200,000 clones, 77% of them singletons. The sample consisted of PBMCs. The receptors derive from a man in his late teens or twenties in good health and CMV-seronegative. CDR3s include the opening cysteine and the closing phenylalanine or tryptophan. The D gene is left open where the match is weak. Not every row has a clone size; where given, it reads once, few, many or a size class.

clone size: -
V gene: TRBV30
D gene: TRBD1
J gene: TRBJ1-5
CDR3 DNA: TGTGCCTCTTCGGACAGGTCTAGCAATCAGCCCCAGCATTTT
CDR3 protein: CASSDRSSNQPQHF

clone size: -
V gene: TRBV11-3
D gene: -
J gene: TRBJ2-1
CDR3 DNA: TGTGCCAGCAGCTTAGGTCGACGAGCGCGCCCCTACAATGAGCAGTTCTTC
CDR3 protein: CASSLGRRARPYNEQFF

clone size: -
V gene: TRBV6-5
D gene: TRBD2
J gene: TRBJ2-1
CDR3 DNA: TGTGCCAGCAGTTCTAGCGGGGGGGCCGGTAATGAGCAGTTCTTC
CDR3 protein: CASSSSGGAGNEQFF

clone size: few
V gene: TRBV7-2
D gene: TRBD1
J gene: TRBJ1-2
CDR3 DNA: TGTGCCAGCAGCGATGACAGGGGTAACTATGGCTACACCTTC
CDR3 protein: CASSDDRGNYGYTF

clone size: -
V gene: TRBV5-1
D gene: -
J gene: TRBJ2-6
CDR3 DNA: TGCGCCAGCAGCCTGGAGGGGTTTTCCCGTTCTGGGGCCAACGTCCTGACTTTC
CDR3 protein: CASSLEGFSRSGANVLTF

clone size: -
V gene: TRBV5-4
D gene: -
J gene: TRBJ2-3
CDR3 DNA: TGTGCCAGCAGCCCCGGACAGTCAGATACGCAGTATTTT
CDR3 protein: CASSPGQSDTQYF

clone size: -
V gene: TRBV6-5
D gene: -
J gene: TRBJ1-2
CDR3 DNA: TGTGCCAGCAGTCCGACAGATCCCGGAGGCTACACCTTC
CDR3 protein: CASSPTDPGGYTF

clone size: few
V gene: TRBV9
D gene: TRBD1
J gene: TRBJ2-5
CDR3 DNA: TGTGCCAGCAGCGCCCTGACAGGGACGGGGGAGACCCAGTACTTC
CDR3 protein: CASSALTGTGETQYF

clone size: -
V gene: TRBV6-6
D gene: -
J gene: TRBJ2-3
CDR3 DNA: TGTGCCAGCAGTTCCTCAGCGAGCACAGATACGCAGTATTTT
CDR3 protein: CASSSSASTDTQYF

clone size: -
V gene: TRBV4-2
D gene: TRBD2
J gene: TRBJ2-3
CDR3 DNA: TGTGCCAGCAGCCCCCGGGGTAGCGGGAGCACAGATACGCAGTATTTT
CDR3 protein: CASSPRGSGSTDTQYF

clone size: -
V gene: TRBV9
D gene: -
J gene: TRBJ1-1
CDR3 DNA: TGTGCCAGCAGCGTAGGGGGGGACCTGAACACTGAAGCTTTCTTT
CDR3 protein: CASSVGGDLNTEAFF

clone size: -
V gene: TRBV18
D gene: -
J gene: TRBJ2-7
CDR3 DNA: TGTGCCAGCTCACCACCGACTTCCTACGAGCAGTACTTC
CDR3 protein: CASSPPTSYEQYF

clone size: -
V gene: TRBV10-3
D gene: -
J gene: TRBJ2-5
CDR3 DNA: TGTGCCATCAGCCCGGGGAGCCACCAAGAGACCCAGTACTTC
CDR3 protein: CAISPGSHQETQYF

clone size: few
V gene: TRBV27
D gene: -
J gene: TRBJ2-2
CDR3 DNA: TGTGCCAGCAGTTTCCTAACAGCCGGCGGGGAGCTGTTTTTT
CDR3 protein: CASSFLTAGGELFF

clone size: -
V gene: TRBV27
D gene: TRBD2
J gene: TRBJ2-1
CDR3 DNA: TGTGCCAGCAGTTTAGGGACTAGCGGGGGGGCCAATGAGCAGTTCTTC
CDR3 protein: CASSLGTSGGANEQFF

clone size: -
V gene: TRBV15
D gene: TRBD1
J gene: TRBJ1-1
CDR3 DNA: TGTGCCACCAGCAGAGAAACAGGGACAGCCACTGAAGCTTTCTTT
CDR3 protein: CATSRETGTATEAFF

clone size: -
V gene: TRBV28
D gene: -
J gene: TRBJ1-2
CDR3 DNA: TGTGCCAGCAGTTTAGGCGGCTCTAACTATGGCTACACCTTC
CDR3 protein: CASSLGGSNYGYTF

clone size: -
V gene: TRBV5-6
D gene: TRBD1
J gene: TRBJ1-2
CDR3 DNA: TGTGCCAGCAGCTTTGGGACAGGGAGGTATGGCTACACCTTC
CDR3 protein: CASSFGTGRYGYTF

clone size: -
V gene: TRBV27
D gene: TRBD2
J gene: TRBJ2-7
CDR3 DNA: TGTGCCAGCAGTGCCCTAGCGGGAGACGGGGCCTACGAGCAGTACTTC
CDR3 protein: CASSALAGDGAYEQYF

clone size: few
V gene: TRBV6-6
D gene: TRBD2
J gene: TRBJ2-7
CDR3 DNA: TGTGCCAGCAGTAAATCAGCGGGAGGATCCTACGAGCAGTACTTC
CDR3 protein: CASSKSAGGSYEQYF

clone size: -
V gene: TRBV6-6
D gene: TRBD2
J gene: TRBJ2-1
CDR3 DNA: TGTGCCGGGGGGACTAGCGGGACCCATGAGCAGTTCTTC
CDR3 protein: CAGGTSGTHEQFF

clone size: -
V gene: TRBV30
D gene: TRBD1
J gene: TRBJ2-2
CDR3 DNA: TGTGCCTGGAGTGTACGGGACAGGTTGTTTACCGGGGAGCTGTTTTTT
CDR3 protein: CAWSVRDRLFTGELFF

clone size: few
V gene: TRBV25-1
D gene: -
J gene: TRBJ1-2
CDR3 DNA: TGTGCCAGCAGAAGGGGGTCGGATTATGGCTACACCTTC
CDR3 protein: CASRRGSDYGYTF

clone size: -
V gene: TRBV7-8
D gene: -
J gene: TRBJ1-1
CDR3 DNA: TGTGCCAGCAGCTTAGGGGGCTTGAACACTGAAGCTTTCTTT
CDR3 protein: CASSLGGLNTEAFF

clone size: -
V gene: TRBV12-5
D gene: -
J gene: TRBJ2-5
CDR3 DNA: TGTGCTAGTGGTTTGGTGCCGGGAGAAGAGACCCAGTACTTC
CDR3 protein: CASGLVPGEETQYF

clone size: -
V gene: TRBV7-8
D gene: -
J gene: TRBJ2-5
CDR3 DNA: TGTGCCAGCAGCCCGGGACTCGACTTCTGGGGACAAGAGACCCAGTACTTC
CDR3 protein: CASSPGLDFWGQETQYF

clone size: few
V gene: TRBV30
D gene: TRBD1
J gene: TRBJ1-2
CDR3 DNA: TGTGCCTGGAGTTCAGGGGGTAGCGGCTACACCTTC
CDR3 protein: CAWSSGGSGYTF

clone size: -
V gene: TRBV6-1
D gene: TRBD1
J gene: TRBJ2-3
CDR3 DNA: TGTGCCAGCAGGCGGGGACAGGAGATAACAGATACGCAGTATTTT
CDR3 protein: CASRRGQEITDTQYF

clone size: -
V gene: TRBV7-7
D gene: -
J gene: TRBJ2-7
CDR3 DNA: TGTGCTAGCAGCTTAGTTCAGGGGGGCGAGCAGTACTTC
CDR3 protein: CASSLVQGGEQYF

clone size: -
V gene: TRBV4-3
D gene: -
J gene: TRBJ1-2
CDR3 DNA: TGCGCCAGCAGCCAGACCAGGGGAAACAACTATGGCTACACCTTC
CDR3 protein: CASSQTRGNNYGYTF

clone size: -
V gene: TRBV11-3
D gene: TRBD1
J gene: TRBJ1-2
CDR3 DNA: TGTGCCAGCAGCTTAGGCGGGACAGGGTATCGAGGCTACACCTTC
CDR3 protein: CASSLGGTGYRGYTF

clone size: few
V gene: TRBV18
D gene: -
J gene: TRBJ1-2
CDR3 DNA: TGTGCCAGCTCACCAGAGGGTGGGCAGGGGATACGTGGCTACACCTTC
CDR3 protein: CASSPEGGQGIRGYTF

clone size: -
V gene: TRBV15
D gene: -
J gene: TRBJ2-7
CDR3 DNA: TGTGCCACCGGACGGGGGTCAAACTACGAGCAGTACTTC
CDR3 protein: CATGRGSNYEQYF

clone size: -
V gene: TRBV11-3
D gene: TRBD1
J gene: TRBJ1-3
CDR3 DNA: TGTGCCAGCAGACCCACAGGGGGCCCTGGAAACACCATATATTTT
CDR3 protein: CASRPTGGPGNTIYF

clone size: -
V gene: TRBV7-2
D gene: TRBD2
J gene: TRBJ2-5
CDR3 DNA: TGTGCCAGCAGCCAGGGACTAGCGGGAGGGCCACTGGGAGAGACCCAGTACTTC
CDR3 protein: CASSQGLAGGPLGETQYF

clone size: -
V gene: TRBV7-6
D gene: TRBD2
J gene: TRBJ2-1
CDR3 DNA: TGTGCCAGCAGCTTAGCTCCAGCGGGGGCCTACAATGAGCAGTTCTTC
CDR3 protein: CASSLAPAGAYNEQFF

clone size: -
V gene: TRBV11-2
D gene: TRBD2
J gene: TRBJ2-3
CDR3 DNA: TGTGCCAGCAGTACCGGGACTAGCGGGACTAGCACAGATACGCAGTATTTT
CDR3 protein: CASSTGTSGTSTDTQYF

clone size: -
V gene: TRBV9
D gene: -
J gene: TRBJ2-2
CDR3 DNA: TGTGCCAGCAGCTCCAGATGGGAGGGGGAGCTGTTTTTT
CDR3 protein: CASSSRWEGELFF

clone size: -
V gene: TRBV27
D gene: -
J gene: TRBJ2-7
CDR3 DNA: TGTGCCAGCAGTCCTACAGGGCGCGAGCAGTACTTC
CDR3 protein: CASSPTGREQYF

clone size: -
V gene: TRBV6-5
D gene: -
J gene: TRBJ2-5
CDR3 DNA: TGTGCCAGCAGGACACAGGTTGGGGAGACCCAGTACTTC
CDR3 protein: CASRTQVGETQYF

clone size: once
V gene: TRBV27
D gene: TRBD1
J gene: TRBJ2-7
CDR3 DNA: TGTGCCAGCAGTTTCGACAGGGATAATCGCGAGCAGTACTTC
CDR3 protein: CASSFDRDNREQYF

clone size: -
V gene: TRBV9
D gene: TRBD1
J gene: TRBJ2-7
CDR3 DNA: TGTGCCAGCAGCGTGGGACAGGGGGCTAGCTACGAGCAGTACTTC
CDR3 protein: CASSVGQGASYEQYF